The present T cell receptor beta chain was sequenced within a study of T-cell memory formation after mild COVID-19. Study-level background: TCR clusters were mostly confined to one donor each. Findings and limits, study-wide: Contracting clones from day 15 to 85 had balanced CD4/CD8; later expanders favoured CD4+. Second-wave clones reaching peak frequency on day 37 lacked confirmed SARS-CoV-2 specificity.

Germline V CDR1 and CDR2: SNHLY, FYNNEI. Unmatched junction bases numbered 8, after V lost 4 bases and J lost 1 base. The CDR3 sequence is 18 residues long. TCR alpha and TCR beta cDNA libraries with sample barcodes and UMIs came from 5'RACE using constant-segment primers. TCRdb re-analysed the 5' RACE reads in MiXCR, keeping a single row per CDR3 protein. The sample lists 150,000 to 200,000 distinct CDR3 sequences, about a fifth seen once, with 23% in the top ten. As concerns this clonotype: The antigen is undetermined.

This receptor was obtained from an adult woman who had mild COVID-19 (a few samples of this study predate the infection). Cell type and time point are not known. J is TRBJ2-2 and V is TRBV2, with 11 bases that match TRBD2. Sequencing used PBMCs or a T cell subset sorted from them (not recorded which). For the CDR3, the DNA is TGTGCCAGCAGTGTAACTAGCGGGGGTGCTGGGAACACCGGGGAGCTGTTTTTT. Its translation is CASSVTSGGAGNTGELFF.